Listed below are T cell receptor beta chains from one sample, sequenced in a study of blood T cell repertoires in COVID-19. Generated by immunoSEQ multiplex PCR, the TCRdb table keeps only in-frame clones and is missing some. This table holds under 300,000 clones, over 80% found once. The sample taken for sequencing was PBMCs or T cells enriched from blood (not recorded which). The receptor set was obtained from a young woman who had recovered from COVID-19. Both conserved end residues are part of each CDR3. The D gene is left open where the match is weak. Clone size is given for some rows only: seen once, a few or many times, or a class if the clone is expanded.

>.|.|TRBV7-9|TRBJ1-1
CASSLRGGVGLEAFF
TGTGCCAGCAGCTTAAGAGGTGGCGTGGGACTTGAAGCTTTCTTT
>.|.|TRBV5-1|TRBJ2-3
CASRVTGKADTQYF
TGCGCCAGCAGAGTTACCGGGAAGGCAGATACGCAGTATTTT
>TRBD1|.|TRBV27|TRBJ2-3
CASSEDRVGFGTDTQYF
TGTGCCAGCAGTGAGGACAGGGTTGGCTTCGGCACAGATACGCAGTATTTT
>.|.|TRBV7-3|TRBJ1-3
CASSSPSMPLRGNTIYF
TGTGCCAGCAGCTCGCCTAGTATGCCCTTGCGTGGAAACACCATATATTTT
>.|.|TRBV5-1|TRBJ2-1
CASRERTNEQFF
TGCGCCAGCAGAGAACGGACAAATGAGCAGTTCTTC
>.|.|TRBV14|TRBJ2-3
CASSQERTDTQYF
TGTGCCAGCAGCCAAGAGAGGACAGATACGCAGTATTTT
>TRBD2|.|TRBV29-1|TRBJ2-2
CSVEASGGTGELFF
TGCAGCGTCGAAGCTAGCGGGGGGACCGGGGAGCTGTTTTTT
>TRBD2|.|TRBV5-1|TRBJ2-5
CASSLGLAGETQYF
TGCGCCAGCAGCTTGGGACTAGCGGGGGAGACCCAGTACTTC
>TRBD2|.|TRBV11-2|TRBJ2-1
CASSLDLRTSGRNEQFF
TGTGCCAGCAGCTTAGATCTTCGGACTAGCGGGAGGAATGAGCAGTTCTTC
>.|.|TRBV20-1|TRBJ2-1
CSADYYNEQFF
TGCAGTGCGGACTACTACAATGAGCAGTTCTTC
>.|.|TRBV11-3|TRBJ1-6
CASSRGSYNSPLHF
TGTGCCAGCAGCCGGGGCTCCTATAATTCACCCCTCCACTTT
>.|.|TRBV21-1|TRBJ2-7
CASSKAGYEQYF
TGTGCCAGCAGCAAGGCAGGCTACGAGCAGTACTTC
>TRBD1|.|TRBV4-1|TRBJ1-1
CASSQETGLTEAFF
TGCGCCAGCAGCCAAGAGACAGGGTTGACTGAAGCTTTCTTT
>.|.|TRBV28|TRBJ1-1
CASSSIREGAEAFF
TGTGCCAGCAGTTCTATCAGGGAAGGGGCTGAAGCTTTCTTT
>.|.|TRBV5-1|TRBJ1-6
CASSSGGGRPNSPLHF
TGCGCCAGCAGCTCCGGGGGTGGCAGACCTAATTCACCCCTCCACTTT
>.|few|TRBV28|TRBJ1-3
CASSPSWGVQGGNTIYF
TGTGCCAGCAGCCCAAGTTGGGGGGTGCAAGGTGGAAACACCATATATTTT